This TCR beta chain was obtained from a study of T cell responses to AZD1222 COVID-19 vaccine (dated by TCRdb to about 2021). In the study overall: TCR sequencing covered 233 trial participants: 200 to 220 given two doses of AZD1222 and about 26 given two doses of MenACWY control vaccine. Trial participants were enrolled by age into subgroups of 18-55, 56-69 and 70-plus years, and about 150, 27 and 61 TCR-sequenced participants, respectively, were included in these subgroups. General conclusions and limits of the study: Because no samples from the day 14 peak response were available, repertoires could be characterized only after the peak T cell response. Participants were mostly white British, with more females than males. The authors suggested clonal diversity may have been underestimated. The 56-69-year group was small, and its depth increase did not reach significance, likely because of low power. After two AZD1222 doses, spike-specific TCR breadth and depth were significantly higher than at day 0 and than in MenACWY recipients. The vaccine-associated CD4 TCRs covered the entire spike protein, and the dominant responses fell in regions 160-218 and 743-854. Conclusions about previously exposed vaccinees were limited because only a handful of AZD1222 recipients were SARS-CoV-2 seropositive at baseline. Epitopes outside the regions mutated in the B.1.351 and B.1.1.7 variants were reportedly recognized by nearly half of the unique spike-specific TCRs.

The CDR3 numbers 19 residues from cysteine through phenylalanine. The DNA shown is the 57-base CDR3, in frame from base 1. From the germline V gene, CDR1 is MDHEN and CDR2 is SYDVKM. The junction carries 25 bases between V and J, which are trimmed by 10 bases and 0 bases respectively. This clone was seen a single time. The antigen it binds to is not known. One base away there is no much larger clone; base qualities are not given. This sample's time point label indicates: about 28 days (+/-7) after the second vaccine dose. This specimen's treatment or condition label, interpreted: meningococcal conjugate vaccine given as trial control. Vaccinee samples came from UK trials COV001 and COV002, including a single-blind randomized controlled phase 2/3 trial of AZD1222 (ChAdOx1 nCoV-19) in healthy adults. For TCRbeta chain sequencing, PBMC samples from trial participants were taken at day 0 and at day 28 after the second dose.

The CDR3 regions of human TCRbeta chains were analyzed by immunosequencing. Concerning the study's data processing: Repertoire TCRs were checked for matches against a reference library of SARS-CoV-2-specific TCRs that had been generated using the MIRA antigen-specificity platform. Breadth was defined as the fraction of unique TCRs that were SARS-CoV-2-associated, and depth was defined as the fraction of total T cells that were SARS-CoV-2-associated. Using the MIRA data, each spike-specific TCR was mapped to the spike region that the TCR reacts to and placed in a CD4 or CD8 class. Log10-transformed breadth and depth values were compared by one-way ANOVA with Sidak's multiple comparisons tests. The clones in this table, taken by TCRdb from immuneACCESS, are in-frame only. Not every clone is retained; where verified, under half of the shortfall comes from an unresolved V gene, and the cause of the rest is unknown. Clonal size and the V and J genes are those of that table, whereas D and trimming came from the DNA. The sample data list about 120,000 clones, and approximately 90% of these were observed just once. The top ten hold 4.2% of the sample.

This sequence uses TRBV28 and TRBJ2-6; the D gene is tentatively TRBD1 or TRBD2, each matching 6 bases. This specimen consisted of peripheral blood, obtained 28 days after the second dose of the MenACWY control vaccine. The receptor's source is an adult who received the MenACWY meningococcal vaccine as a control. The DNA is as follows: TGTGCCACCGAACGTCCCCCCGGGGGCTCCCGCTCTGGGGCCAACGTCCTGACTTTC. Translated, it gives CATERPPGGSRSGANVLTF.